This T cell receptor (beta chain) was obtained from a study of T cell responses to AZD1222 COVID-19 vaccine. Study results and caveats: Nearly half of spike-specific TCRs reportedly go after variant regions that carry no mutations. Every sample of the repertoires postdated the peak T cell response. Donors were largely white British and mainly female; clonal diversity was possibly underestimated. Only six or seven AZD1222 recipients were seropositive at baseline.

As regards this clone: Its antigen is undetermined.

Germline CDR1 is WNHNN and CDR2 is SYGVQD (reference sequence). Trimming left V 5 bases short and J 1 base short, with 14 bases between. The CDR3 has 16 amino acids. Only in-frame clones appear in the TCRdb table, and some are missing; sequencing was by immunoSEQ multiplex PCR. The sample holds around 78,000 clones, 88% seen once. The clonotype comes from an adult in good health. The sequencing used peripheral blood, collected on day 0 of MenACWY control vaccination. The chain has TRBV10-1 and TRBJ2-2, with no clear D. The CDR3 nucleotides are TGCGCCAGCAGTCCCTCAAGGAGCAGGAACACCGGGGAGCTGTTTTTT. This translates into CASSPSRSRNTGELFF.